Listed below are T cell receptor beta chains from one sample, sequenced in a study of blood T cell repertoires in COVID-19. The repertoire was sequenced with immunoSEQ multiplex PCR; TCRdb's copy has only in-frame clones and lacks some. The sample shows approximately 44,000 clones, 79% of them seen only once. Sequenced input: peripheral blood. The receptor set was obtained from a woman of 80 years or more with acute or convalescent COVID-19. Each CDR3 is given with its conserved first and last residue. A D gene is named only where the DNA matches it firmly. The size field is filled for only some rows; it gives once, few, many or a size class.

J gene: TRBJ1-2
D gene: TRBD1
clone size: .
V gene: TRBV5-4
CDR3 DNA: TGTGCCAGCAGCCAACAGGGGGACTATGGCTACACCTTC
CDR3 protein: CASSQQGDYGYTF

J gene: TRBJ1-6
D gene: .
clone size: .
V gene: TRBV30
CDR3 DNA: TGTGCCTGGACAGCTGCTCCGGGGAGTAAGGCCCTCCACTTT
CDR3 protein: CAWTAAPGSKALHF

J gene: TRBJ2-3
D gene: .
clone size: .
V gene: TRBV12-3/TRBV12-4
CDR3 DNA: TGTGCCAGCAGTTTAGGAGTCCCAGATACGCAGTATTTT
CDR3 protein: CASSLGVPDTQYF

J gene: TRBJ1-5
D gene: TRBD1
clone size: .
V gene: TRBV19
CDR3 DNA: TGTGCCAGTCTCACCCCGGGACAGGGGGCCAATCAGCCCCAGCATTTT
CDR3 protein: CASLTPGQGANQPQHF

J gene: TRBJ1-2
D gene: .
clone size: .
V gene: TRBV2
CDR3 DNA: TGTGCCAGCAGTGAAGACAGGAGTGGCTACACCTTC
CDR3 protein: CASSEDRSGYTF

J gene: TRBJ1-3
D gene: TRBD1
clone size: .
V gene: TRBV27
CDR3 DNA: TGTGCCAGCAGTTTATGGGGGGGACAGGCCGTCTCGGGGATACACTCTGGAAACACCATATATTTT
CDR3 protein: CASSLWGGQAVSGIHSGNTIYF

J gene: TRBJ1-1
D gene: .
clone size: .
V gene: TRBV12-3/TRBV12-4
CDR3 DNA: TGTGCCAGCAGCTTCCACAGTAACACTGAAGCTTTCTTT
CDR3 protein: CASSFHSNTEAFF

J gene: TRBJ2-1
D gene: .
clone size: .
V gene: TRBV10-3
CDR3 DNA: TGTGCCATCATAGCGGCACCCAAAGTGGGTGAGCAGTTCTTC
CDR3 protein: CAIIAAPKVGEQFF

J gene: TRBJ2-1
D gene: TRBD2
clone size: .
V gene: TRBV5-1
CDR3 DNA: TGCGCCAGCAGCTTGGATCCGGGGGGGTACAATGAGCAGTTCTTC
CDR3 protein: CASSLDPGGYNEQFF

J gene: TRBJ2-4
D gene: .
clone size: .
V gene: TRBV7-2
CDR3 DNA: TGTGCCAGCAGCCCCCTAGCGAGATCCCCCTCCCACTTC
CDR3 protein: CASSPLARSPSHF

J gene: TRBJ1-2
D gene: TRBD1
clone size: .
V gene: TRBV20-1
CDR3 DNA: TGCAGTGCTAGTTCTCGACAGGGACTGCGGGGCTACACCTTC
CDR3 protein: CSASSRQGLRGYTF

J gene: TRBJ1-2
D gene: TRBD1
clone size: .
V gene: TRBV7-9
CDR3 DNA: TGTGCCAGCAGCTCGGGACAGGGGGACTACACCTTC
CDR3 protein: CASSSGQGDYTF

J gene: TRBJ2-3
D gene: .
clone size: .
V gene: TRBV5-1
CDR3 DNA: TGCGCCAGCAGCTTGCATCCCAGCGGGCAAACAGATACGCAGTATTTT
CDR3 protein: CASSLHPSGQTDTQYF

J gene: TRBJ2-2
D gene: TRBD2
clone size: few
V gene: TRBV9
CDR3 DNA: TGTGCCAGCAGCGGGACTAGCGGGAGATTCGGGGGCACCGGGGAGCTGTTTTTT
CDR3 protein: CASSGTSGRFGGTGELFF

J gene: TRBJ1-2
D gene: .
clone size: .
V gene: TRBV30
CDR3 DNA: TGTGCCTGGAGTGTACAGGAGGGTCGGGGCTACACCTTC
CDR3 protein: CAWSVQEGRGYTF

J gene: TRBJ2-2
D gene: TRBD1
clone size: .
V gene: TRBV2
CDR3 DNA: TGTGCCAGCGGCCCGGACAGGGTTCGAGGGGAGCTGTTTTTT
CDR3 protein: CASGPDRVRGELFF

J gene: TRBJ2-1
D gene: .
clone size: .
V gene: TRBV6-5
CDR3 DNA: TGTGCCAGCACCGCATCCGGGATTCACAATGAGCAGTTCTTC
CDR3 protein: CASTASGIHNEQFF

J gene: TRBJ1-1
D gene: .
clone size: few
V gene: TRBV12-3/TRBV12-4
CDR3 DNA: TGTGCCAGCGCGGGAGGGACGTACACTGAAGCTTTCTTT
CDR3 protein: CASAGGTYTEAFF

J gene: TRBJ2-1
D gene: .
clone size: .
V gene: TRBV6-6
CDR3 DNA: TGTGCCAGCGGAGGGGTGGACAATGAGCAGTTCTTC
CDR3 protein: CASGGVDNEQFF

J gene: TRBJ1-2
D gene: .
clone size: .
V gene: TRBV12-3/TRBV12-4
CDR3 DNA: TGTGCCAGCAGTTGGGGGGACTATGGCTACACCTTC
CDR3 protein: CASSWGDYGYTF

J gene: TRBJ2-1
D gene: TRBD2
clone size: .
V gene: TRBV5-1
CDR3 DNA: TGCGCCAGCAGCTTGGATTTAGCGGGAGGGCCTAAGGATGAGCAGTTCTTC
CDR3 protein: CASSLDLAGGPKDEQFF

J gene: TRBJ2-7
D gene: TRBD1
clone size: few
V gene: TRBV5-1
CDR3 DNA: TGCGCCAGCAGCTTGGGTGGGACAGGGGTCGACTACGAGCAGTACTTC
CDR3 protein: CASSLGGTGVDYEQYF

J gene: TRBJ1-1
D gene: .
clone size: many
V gene: TRBV5-1
CDR3 DNA: TGCGCCAGCAGCTTGGCCAATGAGATTTACACTGAAGCTTTCTTT
CDR3 protein: CASSLANEIYTEAFF

J gene: TRBJ2-1
D gene: TRBD2
clone size: .
V gene: TRBV9
CDR3 DNA: TGTGCCAGCAGCGTAGACGGGAGGGCGCCTGTAGCTCGGAATGAGCAGTTCTTC
CDR3 protein: CASSVDGRAPVARNEQFF

J gene: TRBJ1-5
D gene: .
clone size: few
V gene: TRBV4-1
CDR3 DNA: TGCGCCAGCAGCGACGATGAAACAGGGCCAAATCAGCCCCAGCATTTT
CDR3 protein: CASSDDETGPNQPQHF

J gene: TRBJ2-7
D gene: .
clone size: .
V gene: TRBV28
CDR3 DNA: TGTGCCAGCAGTCTACAGGGTCTTAAGCAGTACTTC
CDR3 protein: CASSLQGLKQYF

J gene: TRBJ1-2
D gene: .
clone size: .
V gene: TRBV12-3/TRBV12-4
CDR3 DNA: TGTGCCAGCAGTTTACGGGGGAGATATGGCTACACCTTC
CDR3 protein: CASSLRGRYGYTF

J gene: TRBJ1-1
D gene: TRBD1
clone size: .
V gene: TRBV2
CDR3 DNA: TGTGCCAGCAGTGAGAACGCAGGGGGCCCTGAAGCTTTCTTT
CDR3 protein: CASSENAGGPEAFF

J gene: TRBJ1-4
D gene: .
clone size: few
V gene: TRBV24-1
CDR3 DNA: TGTGCCACCAGTTTTACAGGGAATCCTAATGAAAAACTGTTTTTT
CDR3 protein: CATSFTGNPNEKLFF

J gene: TRBJ2-3
D gene: .
clone size: few
V gene: TRBV19
CDR3 DNA: TGTGCCAGTAGTAGCGGGGCCGTCCCAGATACGCAGTATTTT
CDR3 protein: CASSSGAVPDTQYF

J gene: TRBJ2-2
D gene: .
clone size: .
V gene: TRBV3-1/TRBV3-2
CDR3 DNA: TGTGCCAGCAGCCCCTCGGAGGTCTTGGGGGCGGAGCTGTTTTTT
CDR3 protein: CASSPSEVLGAELFF

J gene: TRBJ1-6
D gene: TRBD1
clone size: once
V gene: TRBV18
CDR3 DNA: TGTGCCAGCTCACCCACAGGGGATAATTCACCCCTCCACTTT
CDR3 protein: CASSPTGDNSPLHF

J gene: TRBJ1-1
D gene: .
clone size: .
V gene: TRBV2
CDR3 DNA: TGTGCCAGCAGCGCGGACAGAAACACTGAAGCTTTCTTT
CDR3 protein: CASSADRNTEAFF

J gene: TRBJ2-5
D gene: TRBD2
clone size: .
V gene: TRBV13
CDR3 DNA: TGTGCCAGCAGCTTACTAGCGGGAGGAGAGACCCAGTACTTC
CDR3 protein: CASSLLAGGETQYF

J gene: TRBJ1-1
D gene: TRBD1
clone size: .
V gene: TRBV4-3
CDR3 DNA: TGCGCCAGCAGCCGAGAGACAGGGCTTGTGGGCACTGAAGCTTTCTTT
CDR3 protein: CASSRETGLVGTEAFF

J gene: TRBJ1-1
D gene: .
clone size: .
V gene: TRBV6-2/TRBV6-3
CDR3 DNA: TGTGCCAGCAGTTACTCGGGGGCCCTATATGAAGCTTTCTTT
CDR3 protein: CASSYSGALYEAFF

J gene: TRBJ1-4
D gene: .
clone size: few
V gene: TRBV15
CDR3 DNA: TGTGCCACCAGCATCCCGGGGGGGGGTGAAAAACTGTTTTTT
CDR3 protein: CATSIPGGGEKLFF

J gene: TRBJ2-7
D gene: .
clone size: once
V gene: TRBV7-9
CDR3 DNA: TGTGCCAGCAGCCCCTCGGGGGTCTCCTACGAGCAGTACTTC
CDR3 protein: CASSPSGVSYEQYF

J gene: TRBJ1-2
D gene: .
clone size: medium-sized
V gene: TRBV30
CDR3 DNA: TGTGCCTGGAGTGCAGGACTTGGCGGCTACACCTTC
CDR3 protein: CAWSAGLGGYTF

J gene: TRBJ1-2
D gene: .
clone size: .
V gene: TRBV7-2
CDR3 DNA: TGTGCCAGCAGCCCCATCGGTGCTGACTATGGCTACACCTTC
CDR3 protein: CASSPIGADYGYTF

J gene: TRBJ1-1
D gene: .
clone size: .
V gene: TRBV18
CDR3 DNA: TGTGCCAGCTCACCACCGACGGGAATAGGCACTGAAGCTTTCTTT
CDR3 protein: CASSPPTGIGTEAFF

J gene: TRBJ2-3
D gene: .
clone size: once
V gene: TRBV5-4
CDR3 DNA: TGTGCCAGCAGCCGTACAGGTACTAGCACAGATACGCAGTATTTT
CDR3 protein: CASSRTGTSTDTQYF

J gene: TRBJ1-1
D gene: .
clone size: few
V gene: TRBV4-1
CDR3 DNA: TGCGCCAGCAGCCAGGGGCACGGTGGCAGAAACACTGAAGCTTTCTTT
CDR3 protein: CASSQGHGGRNTEAFF

J gene: TRBJ2-7
D gene: TRBD1
clone size: few
V gene: TRBV27
CDR3 DNA: TGTGCCAGCAGTTCAGGACAGGGGCGAGCCTACGAGCAGTACTTC
CDR3 protein: CASSSGQGRAYEQYF

J gene: TRBJ2-1
D gene: TRBD2
clone size: .
V gene: TRBV9
CDR3 DNA: TGTGCCAGCAGCGTAGGACTAGCGGGAGGGATTACCAGCTCCTACAATGAGCAGTTCTTC
CDR3 protein: CASSVGLAGGITSSYNEQFF

J gene: TRBJ2-1
D gene: .
clone size: .
V gene: TRBV6-2/TRBV6-3
CDR3 DNA: TGTGCCAGCAGTTACGTGTGGACAGCCCTTACCTACAATGAGCAGTTCTTC
CDR3 protein: CASSYVWTALTYNEQFF

J gene: TRBJ1-2
D gene: .
clone size: .
V gene: TRBV27
CDR3 DNA: TGTGCCAGCAGTTTAAGACAGGATACGGTTGGCTACACCTTC
CDR3 protein: CASSLRQDTVGYTF

J gene: TRBJ2-7
D gene: TRBD2
clone size: .
V gene: TRBV11-1
CDR3 DNA: TGTGCCAGCAGCTCGTTTTTGGGCGGGAGACAAAACGAGCAGTACTTC
CDR3 protein: CASSSFLGGRQNEQYF

J gene: TRBJ1-3
D gene: TRBD1
clone size: .
V gene: TRBV6-1
CDR3 DNA: TGTGCCAGCAGTGAAGCGGGGACAGGGGCTGGAAACACCATATATTTT
CDR3 protein: CASSEAGTGAGNTIYF

J gene: TRBJ2-5
D gene: TRBD2
clone size: .
V gene: TRBV6-1
CDR3 DNA: TGTGCCAGCAGTGCGTTTCTAGCGGGAGGGCCGGGGGAGACCCAGTACTTC
CDR3 protein: CASSAFLAGGPGETQYF

J gene: TRBJ2-2
D gene: .
clone size: .
V gene: TRBV3-1/TRBV3-2
CDR3 DNA: TGTGCCAGCAGCCAATGGCGGGAAAAAACCGGGGAGCTGTTTTTT
CDR3 protein: CASSQWREKTGELFF

J gene: TRBJ2-2
D gene: TRBD1
clone size: .
V gene: TRBV7-3
CDR3 DNA: TGTGCCAGCAGCCGCCGTGCCGGGACAGGGGAAACCGGGGAGCTGTTTTTT
CDR3 protein: CASSRRAGTGETGELFF

J gene: TRBJ2-1
D gene: TRBD2
clone size: .
V gene: TRBV19
CDR3 DNA: TGTGCCAGTAGTATTATCGGGACTAGAGTCGATGAGCAGTTCTTC
CDR3 protein: CASSIIGTRVDEQFF

J gene: TRBJ2-7
D gene: TRBD2
clone size: .
V gene: TRBV24-1
CDR3 DNA: TGTGCCAACCACCTAGCGGGAGGTCCCGGGTACGAGCAGTACTTC
CDR3 protein: CANHLAGGPGYEQYF

J gene: TRBJ2-7
D gene: TRBD2
clone size: many
V gene: TRBV9
CDR3 DNA: TGTGCCAGCAGCGTAGGGAGCGGGATGGTCGAGCAGTACTTC
CDR3 protein: CASSVGSGMVEQYF

J gene: TRBJ2-3
D gene: TRBD1
clone size: .
V gene: TRBV7-2
CDR3 DNA: TGTGCCAGCAGCTGGGCAGGGGGAGCAGATACGCAGTATTTT
CDR3 protein: CASSWAGGADTQYF

J gene: TRBJ2-3
D gene: TRBD2
clone size: .
V gene: TRBV6-5
CDR3 DNA: TGTGCCAGCAGTTCTAGCGGGAGTACAGATACGCAGTATTTT
CDR3 protein: CASSSSGSTDTQYF

J gene: TRBJ1-4
D gene: TRBD1
clone size: .
V gene: TRBV5-1
CDR3 DNA: TGCGCCAGCAGTGAAGCCGGACAGGGCGGGGAAAAACTGTTTTTT
CDR3 protein: CASSEAGQGGEKLFF

J gene: TRBJ1-2
D gene: .
clone size: .
V gene: TRBV28
CDR3 DNA: TGTGCCAGCAGTTTATTCGGGGGAGGCTACACCTTC
CDR3 protein: CASSLFGGGYTF

J gene: TRBJ1-2
D gene: .
clone size: .
V gene: TRBV3-1/TRBV3-2
CDR3 DNA: TGTGCCAGCAGCCTTCCGGGGTCCAACTATGGCTACACCTTC
CDR3 protein: CASSLPGSNYGYTF